This entry describes one T cell receptor (beta chain). The antigen remains unidentified. The table came from immunoSEQ multiplex PCR; TCRdb's copy has only in-frame clones and leaves some out. The table includes several thousand clones, 80% to 90% detected once. The data derive from a study of circulating and synovial CD4+ cells in juvenile arthritis. Overall study results and limits: Compared with bulk blood, circulating pathogenic-like lymphocytes shared substantially more CDR3 sequences with synovial T cells.

Sequenced samples came from active juvenile idiopathic arthritis patients. V lost 4 bases to trimming and J lost 2 bases; unmatched junction nucleotides: 11. The germline V gene has CDR1 SGHRS and CDR2 YFSETQ. The CDR3 spans 17 residues. The chain couples TRBV5-1 to TRBJ2-5, with 10 positions matching TRBD2. Sequenced: CD4+ T cells from synovial fluid. This TCR was sampled from a human donor with juvenile idiopathic arthritis. The CDR3 region has the DNA TGCGCCAGCAGCGCCGGGGGTAGCGGGGGGAAACAAGAGACCCAGTACTTC. Residues: CASSAGGSGGKQETQYF.